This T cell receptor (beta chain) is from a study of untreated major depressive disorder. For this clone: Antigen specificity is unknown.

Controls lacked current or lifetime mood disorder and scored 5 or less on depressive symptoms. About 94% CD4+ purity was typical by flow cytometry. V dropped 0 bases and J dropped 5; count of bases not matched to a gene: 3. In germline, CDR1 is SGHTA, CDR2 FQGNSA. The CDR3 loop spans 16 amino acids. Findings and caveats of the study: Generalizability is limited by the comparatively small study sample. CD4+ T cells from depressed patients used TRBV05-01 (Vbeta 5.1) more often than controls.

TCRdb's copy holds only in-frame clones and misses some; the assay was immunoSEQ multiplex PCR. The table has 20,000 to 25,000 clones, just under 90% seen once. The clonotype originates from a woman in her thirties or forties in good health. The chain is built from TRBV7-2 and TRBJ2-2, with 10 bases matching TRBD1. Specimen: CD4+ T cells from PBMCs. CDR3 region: CASSLAGQGRTGELFF. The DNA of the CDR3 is TGTGCCAGCAGCTTAGCGGGACAGGGGAGGACCGGGGAGCTGTTTTTT.